The following is a T cell receptor (beta chain) sequence with its context. Its specificity is unknown. Trimming took 11 bases from V and 0 from J, leaving 23 bases between them. CDR1 and CDR2 from the germline V gene are ENHRY and SYGVKD. This CDR3 contains 17 residues. This specimen belongs to a study of response to subunit inactivated influenza vaccine. TCRdb redid the calling of the RT-PCR reads with MiXCR, one entry per CDR3 protein. This sample has hundreds of thousands of distinct CDR3 sequences, with 14% found just once. Study-wide results and caveats: Authors suggested that a seasonal influenza vaccination recruits few new T cells each time.

Sample: PBMCs from blood, taken 14 days before vaccination. The chain has TRBV10-3 and TRBJ1-5; TRBD1 is a possible D gene (5 bases). The receptor's source is a man aged 50-59 years who received an inactivated influenza vaccine. This chain's CDR3 is CASSVSLLQDSNQPQHF. The CDR3 nucleotides are TGTGCCTCCTCTGTTTCCCTATTACAGGATAGCAATCAGCCCCAGCATTTT.